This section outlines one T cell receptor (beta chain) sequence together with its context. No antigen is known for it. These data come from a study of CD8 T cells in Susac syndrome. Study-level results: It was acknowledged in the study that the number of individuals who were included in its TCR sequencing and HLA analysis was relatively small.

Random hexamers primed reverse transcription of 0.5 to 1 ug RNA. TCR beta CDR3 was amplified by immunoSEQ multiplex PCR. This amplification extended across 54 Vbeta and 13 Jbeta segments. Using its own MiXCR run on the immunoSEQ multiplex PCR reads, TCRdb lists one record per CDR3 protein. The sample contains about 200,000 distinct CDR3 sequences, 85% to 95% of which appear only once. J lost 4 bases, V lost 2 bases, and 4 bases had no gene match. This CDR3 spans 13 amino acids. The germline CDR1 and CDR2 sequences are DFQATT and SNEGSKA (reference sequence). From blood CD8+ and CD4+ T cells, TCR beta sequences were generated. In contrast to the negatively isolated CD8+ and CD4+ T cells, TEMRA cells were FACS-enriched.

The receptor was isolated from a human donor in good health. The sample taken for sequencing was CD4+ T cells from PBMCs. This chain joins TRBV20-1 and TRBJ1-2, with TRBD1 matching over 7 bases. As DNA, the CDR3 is TGCAGTGCTAGAACCGGGACAGCCTATGGCTACACCTTC. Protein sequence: CSARTGTAYGYTF.